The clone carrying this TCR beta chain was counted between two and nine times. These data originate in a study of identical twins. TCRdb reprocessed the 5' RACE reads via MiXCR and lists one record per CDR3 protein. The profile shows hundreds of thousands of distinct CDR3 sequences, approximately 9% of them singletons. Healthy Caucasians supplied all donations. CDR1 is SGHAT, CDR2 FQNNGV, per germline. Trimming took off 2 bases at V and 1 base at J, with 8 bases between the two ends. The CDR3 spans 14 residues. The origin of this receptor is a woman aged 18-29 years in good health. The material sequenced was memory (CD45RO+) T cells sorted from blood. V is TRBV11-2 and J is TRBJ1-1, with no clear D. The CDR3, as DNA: TGTGCCAGCAGCTTATCGGATTGGAACACTGAAGCTTTCTTT. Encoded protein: CASSLSDWNTEAFF.